One sample yielded the 21 T cell receptor beta chains listed below, sequenced in a study of T cells in Graves' hyperthyroidism and ophthalmopathy. The TCR beta CDR3 regions underwent amplification using RNA transcripts as the source. In the first-round RT-PCR of the TCR CDR3, the HTBI primer set was used. Each CDR3 protein gets one entry after TCRdb re-called the multiplex PCR reads with MiXCR. The sample comprises about 400,000 distinct CDR3 sequences, roughly 15% of which are singletons, and 15% to 20% rests with the top ten. Sequencing was done on a sample of blood. These receptors originate from a woman in her twenties or thirties with Graves' ophthalmopathy.

This clonotype has just a few counts. J is TRBJ2-3 and V is TRBV10-2; 8 nucleotides agree with TRBD2. There are 16 residues in the CDR3. Germline values: CDR1 WSHSY, CDR2 SAAADI. The V gene end was trimmed by 1 base and the J gene end by 6 bases; junction bases not matched to a gene: 9. CDR3 sequence reads: CASSEYPGGPADTQYF. CDR3 DNA: TGCGCCAGCAGTGAGTACCCGGGGGGGCCAGCGGATACGCAGTATTTT.

This clonotype was detected a few times. The chain employs TRBV12-3 or TRBV12-4 and TRBJ2-5; TRBD1 aligns across 7 bases. J lost 7 bases, V lost 5 bases, and 7 bases had no gene match. The CDR3 runs to 13 residues. The CDR3 protein is CASSPGQTGTQYF. CDR3 DNA: TGTGCCAGCAGTCCGGGACAGACGGGGACCCAGTACTTC.

V and J are TRBV9 and TRBJ1-2; D is unclear. V was cut by 0 bases and J by 4 bases, with 10 bases left in between. This CDR3 comprises 14 residues. Germline values: CDR1 SGDLS, CDR2 YYNGEE. CDR3 residues: CASSVDGSAYGYTF. In DNA, the CDR3 is TGTGCCAGCAGCGTAGATGGATCCGCCTATGGCTACACCTTC.

This clonotype was seen at least ten times. J is TRBJ1-1 and V is TRBV6-1; possibly TRBD1 for D (6 bases). Trimming shortened V by 6 bases and J by 1 base, and 15 bases separated the two germline ends. The length of the CDR3 is 15 residues. Germline loops: CDR1 MNHNS, CDR2 SASEGT. CDR3 sequence reads: CASSKTGIGNTEAFF. The CDR3 bases are TGTGCCAGCAGCAAGACAGGAATCGGGAACACTGAAGCTTTCTTT.

This clonotype was counted ten times or more. This sequence joins TRBV30 and TRBJ2-7; 10 nucleotides match TRBD1. CDR1 and CDR2 from the germline V gene are GTSNPN and SVGIG (reference sequence). The CDR3 has 13 amino acids. V was pared by 2 bases and J by 5 bases, with 3 bases of the junction left unmatched. The CDR3 loop reads CAWSPDRGHEQYF. Here the CDR3 DNA reads TGTGCCTGGAGTCCCGACAGGGGGCACGAGCAGTACTTC.

The table lists this clonotype with many counts. The chain employs TRBV28 and TRBJ2-6; D possibly matches TRBD1 or TRBD2 (5 bases each). The V and J ends lost 2 bases and 4 bases respectively, with 9 bases between them. This CDR3 is 15 amino acids long. In germline, CDR1 is MDHEN, CDR2 SYDVKM. CDR3 DNA sequence: TGTGCCAGCAGTTTACTGGGGACGGGGGCCAACGTCCTGACTTTC. It translates to CASSLLGTGANVLTF.

This clonotype appeared many times. The chain is built from TRBV4-2 and TRBJ1-6; no firm D call. Germline V gene sequence: CDR1 LGHNA, CDR2 YNFKEQ. The CDR3 has 15 amino acids. The ends were cut back, 1 base at V and 8 bases at J, with 12 bases in the middle. The CDR3 DNA reads TGTGCCAGCAGCCAAGCCGATGTAGCGGATTCACCCCTCCACTTT. It yields the protein CASSQADVADSPLHF.

This chain uses TRBV6-1 with TRBJ1-2; 10 bases align to TRBD1. The CDR3 loop spans 14 amino acids. V was clipped by 6 bases and J by 2 bases; unmatched bases: 3. Germline assignment: CDR1 MNHNS and CDR2 SASEGT. The CDR3 nucleotides read TGTGCCAGCAGAAGACAGGGGGCGAACTATGGCTACACCTTC. It encodes CASRRQGANYGYTF.

This clonotype was picked up many times. The chain recombines TRBV24-1 with TRBJ2-5; D is possibly TRBD2 (6 bases). The CDR3 sequence is 14 residues long. Trimming cost V 5 bases and J 5 bases, with 14 bases left between them. CDR1 is KGHDR and CDR2 is SFDVKD in the germline V gene. CDR3 loop: CATSAGLRGETQYF. Here the CDR3 DNA reads TGTGCCACCAGTGCGGGACTGAGGGGCGAGACCCAGTACTTC.

This clonotype was observed a few times. V usage is TRBV3-1 and J usage is TRBJ2-3, with D perhaps matching TRBD2 (6 bases). The CDR3 extends over 17 amino acids. The V gene's germline CDR1 is LGHDT and CDR2 YNNKEL (reference sequence). Trimming pared 0 bases from V and 0 bases from J, leaving 13 bases between. CDR3 loop: CASSQEKRRDSTDTQYF. DNA for the CDR3: TGTGCCAGCAGCCAAGAAAAGAGGCGGGATAGCACAGATACGCAGTATTTT.

This clonotype was counted at least ten times. The chain has TRBV5-1 and TRBJ2-2, with 12 bases identical to TRBD2. CDR3 length: 16 residues. The germline V gene has CDR1 SGHRS and CDR2 YFSETQ. Unmatched junction bases numbered 5, after V lost 4 bases and J lost 4 bases. CDR3 in DNA: TGCGCCAGCAGCCCCGGACTAGCGGGGACCACCGGGGAGCTGTTTTTT. Its translation: CASSPGLAGTTGELFF. The complete variable domain, with remaining parts taken from reference TRBV5-1 and TRBJ2-2, reads KAGVTQTPRYLIKTRGQQVTLSCSPISGHRSVSWYQQTPGQGLQFLFEYFSETQRNKGNFPGRFSGRQFSNSRSEMNVSTLELGDSALYLCASSPGLAGTTGELFFGEGSRLTVL.

This clonotype occurred many times. The chain is built from TRBV20-1 and TRBJ1-1; D unclear. The V end lost 2 bases, the J end lost 0 bases, and 4 bases lay between the germline ends. Germline assignment: CDR1 DFQATT and CDR2 SNEGSKA (reference sequence). The CDR3 runs to 12 residues. This CDR3 reads CSARRVNTEAFF. The CDR3 nucleotides are TGCAGTGCTAGAAGGGTGAACACTGAAGCTTTCTTT.

This clonotype was recorded many times. The chain carries TRBV27 and TRBJ2-3; D is ambiguous. The germline V gene has CDR1 MNHEY and CDR2 SMNVEV (reference sequence). This CDR3 is 14 amino acids long. Trimming left V 3 bases short and J 5 bases short, with 12 bases between. CDR3 bases: TGTGCCAGCAGTTTCTTGGCAGGTGGAGATACGCAGTATTTT. This encodes CASSFLAGGDTQYF.

The rearrangement links TRBV7-2 to TRBJ2-5; 9 nucleotides match TRBD2. Trimming cost V 5 bases and J 4 bases; bases outside gene matches: 14. CDR1 is SGHTA, CDR2 FQGNSA, per germline. The CDR3 length is 17 residues. CDR3 loop: CASSTDTRGGAGETQYF. The DNA of the CDR3 is TGTGCCAGCAGCACAGATACGCGGGGGGGGGCCGGAGAGACCCAGTACTTC.

This clonotype was seen repeatedly, ten times or more. The chain has TRBV27 and TRBJ2-7; D is unclear. CDR1 and CDR2 (germline): MNHEY, SMNVEV (reference sequence). CDR3 size: 12 residues. Trimming removed 6 bases at V and 0 bases at J, with 6 bases between. The CDR3 nucleotides read TGTGCCAGCAGGGGGATCTCCTACGAGCAGTACTTC. Translation: CASRGISYEQYF.

This clonotype occurred many times. V is TRBV7-8 and J is TRBJ1-3, with a tentative D call TRBD1 (6 bases). V was clipped by 4 bases and J by 1 base, with 14 bases between them. Germline assignment: CDR1 SGHVS and CDR2 FQNEAQ. CDR3 length: 16 amino acids. The CDR3: CASSSWTVPSGNTIYF. The CDR3 DNA reads TGTGCCAGCAGCTCATGGACAGTACCTTCTGGAAACACCATATATTTT.

The V call is TRBV5-1, the J call TRBJ2-7, with D possibly being TRBD1 or TRBD2 (5 bases each). There are 14 residues in the CDR3. With 3 bases removed from V and 0 bases from J, the gap between germline ends came to 10 bases. Germline assignment: CDR1 SGHRS and CDR2 YFSETQ. The CDR3 loop reads CASSSLGDSYEQYF. The CDR3 nucleotides read TGCGCCAGCAGCTCACTGGGGGACTCCTACGAGCAGTACTTC. Drawing the rest from reference TRBV5-1 and TRBJ2-7, the complete variable domain is KAGVTQTPRYLIKTRGQQVTLSCSPISGHRSVSWYQQTPGQGLQFLFEYFSETQRNKGNFPGRFSGRQFSNSRSEMNVSTLELGDSALYLCASSSLGDSYEQYFGPGTRLTVT.

The rearrangement joins TRBV20-1 to TRBJ2-7, with TRBD2 matching over 7 bases. V shed 2 bases, J shed 2 bases, and the junction held 3 bases outside the gene matches. The length of the CDR3 is 13 residues. Germline CDR1 is DFQATT and CDR2 is SNEGSKA (reference sequence). CDR3 nucleotides: TGCAGTGCTAGATCCCGGGGGGCCTACGAGCAGTACTTC. Translation: CSARSRGAYEQYF.

This rearrangement joins TRBV30 to TRBJ1-3, with D unclear. The CDR3 runs to 13 residues. The V and J ends lost 3 bases and 4 bases respectively, with 10 bases between them. The germline V gene has CDR1 GTSNPN and CDR2 SVGIG (reference sequence). CDR3 amino acids: CAWRRVGGNTIYF. The DNA of the CDR3 is TGTGCCTGGAGAAGGGTGGGCGGAAACACCATATATTTT.

This clonotype appeared many times. The chain links TRBV30 to TRBJ1-2; D perhaps matches TRBD1 (5 bases). The length of the CDR3 is 15 residues. The V and J ends lost 0 bases and 1 base respectively, with 12 bases between them. Per germline, CDR1 GTSNPN and CDR2 SVGIG (reference sequence). The CDR3 spells CAWSVPGGSNYGYTF. The DNA of the CDR3 is TGTGCCTGGAGTGTACCCGGGGGAAGTAACTATGGCTACACCTTC.

V usage is TRBV5-1 and J usage is TRBJ2-3; TRBD2 matches at 12 bases. CDR1 is SGHRS, CDR2 YFSETQ, per germline. J lost 6 bases, V lost 2 bases, and 10 bases had no gene match. The CDR3 consists of 17 residues. The CDR3 bases are TGCGCCAGCAGCTTATCCACTAGCGGGGGGATCAGCGATACGCAGTATTTT. This encodes CASSLSTSGGISDTQYF.